This T cell receptor (beta chain) was identified in a study of tissue T cells after allogeneic stem cell transplantation. Broader study findings: Anatomically similar tissues had similar TCR repertoires within each patient. Tissue-detected TCR repertoire was only partly captured by blood and spleen T cells.

The time point: mouse harvest day 7 after allogeneic transplant. Mouse grafts combined 10^7 T-cell-depleted bone marrow cells with 10^6 splenic CD5+ T cells. B6 (H2b) cells into BALB/c (H2d) mice; tissues taken at day 7 or 14. The protocol was immunoSEQ multiplex PCR, while the TCRdb copy is restricted to in-frame clones and leaves out a portion. The data hold more than 10,000 clones, with less than 45% observed a single time. This clone has only a few counts. What it recognizes is unknown. Genes here carry mouse names. The read finishes 1 residue shy of the CDR3 end, and the germline J gene is used to complete it. The CDR3 sequence is 14 residues long. The V gene's germline CDR1 is GKSSPN and CDR2 SITVG. J lost 3 bases, V lost 0 bases, and 1 base had no gene match.

This clonotype originated in a female BALB/c mouse given C57BL/6 T cells with graft-versus-host disease after an allogeneic hematopoietic cell transplant. The sample taken for sequencing was skin. V is TRBV31 and J is TRBJ2-7; 11 nucleotides line up with TRBD2. The part of the CDR3 DNA that was read is TGTGCCTGGAGTCTAGGGACTGGGGGCTATGAACAGTAC. This sequence encodes CAWSLGTGGYEQY. The CDR3 reads in full as CAWSLGTGGYEQYF.